These T cell receptor beta chains were read from a single sample in a study of T-cell reconstitution after alpha-beta-depleted transplantation in children. MiXCR, applied by TCRdb to the PCR reads, yields one record per CDR3 protein. The table has 600,000 to 800,000 distinct CDR3 sequences, about 12% seen once; the top ten hold 0.79%. The specimen comprised PBMCs, sampled before TCRalphabeta/CD19-depleted stem cell transplant. These TCRs come from a girl aged 2 to 9 with congenital amegakaryocytic thrombocytopenia, due to receive a stem cell transplant. Each CDR3 is given without its conserved first and last residue. Size is stated for part of the rows, as once, few or many counts, or as a class when the clone is expanded.

TRBJ2-3 | TRBV19 | NA | ASSLSFTSTDTQY
TRBJ2-7 | TRBV29-1 | many | SVFLRSGYEQY
TRBJ1-1 | TRBV12-3/TRBV12-4 | NA | ASSAGPGGAF
TRBJ2-1 | TRBV4-1 | NA | ASSRGLAGVTYNEQF
TRBJ1-3 | TRBV11-1 | NA | ASSSPYGGRGPGNTIY
TRBJ2-3 | TRBV5-1 | many | ASSLSQNLAGVDTQY
TRBJ2-1 | TRBV5-1 | NA | ASSSTKTSGTYNEQF
TRBJ1-2 | TRBV6-5 | NA | ASSYRSTANYGYT
TRBJ2-7 | TRBV5-1 | many | ASSWTDTGSYEQY
TRBJ1-4 | TRBV12-3/TRBV12-4 | NA | ASSPLNEKLF
TRBJ2-7 | TRBV29-1 | once | SGVIAGGLYEQY
TRBJ2-3 | TRBV7-9 | NA | ASSPPWDATSADTQY
TRBJ2-2 | TRBV18 | NA | ASSPSWQGGDTGELF
TRBJ2-3 | TRBV20-1 | many | SARSGFGTSRTDTQY
TRBJ2-7 | TRBV29-1 | many | SGRDSYYEQY
TRBJ1-1 | TRBV5-1 | few | ASSLGLIWTGNTEAF
TRBJ2-3 | TRBV6-1 | many | ASSDYRADTQY
TRBJ2-1 | TRBV20-1 | NA | SASLYTYNEQF
TRBJ2-3 | TRBV12-3/TRBV12-4 | many | ASSTKRFLLTDTQY
TRBJ1-4 | TRBV15 | many | ATSGRTGQEKLF
TRBJ2-1 | TRBV24-1 | few | ATSISGRTGEQF
TRBJ2-5 | TRBV20-1 | few | SARAGLGGQETQY
TRBJ2-7 | TRBV7-2 | NA | ASSLRTSREQY
TRBJ2-7 | TRBV7-9 | NA | ASTPKVPYEQY
TRBJ2-1 | TRBV5-1 | few | ASTDLTSGTYNEQF
TRBJ2-7 | TRBV7-6 | few | ASSDSRGPYEQY
TRBJ1-5 | TRBV7-2 | NA | ASSLAPRTSEEH
TRBJ1-1 | TRBV20-1 | NA | SANIYGGTEAF
TRBJ1-1 | TRBV5-1 | few | ASRPGTGGTEAF
TRBJ2-1 | TRBV6-5 | many | ASSWGLAEYNEQF
TRBJ2-5 | TRBV7-6 | NA | ASSLWPPLPIQGRQETQY